Each of the 32 T cell receptor beta chains below was sequenced from the same sample in a study of T cells in Graves' hyperthyroidism and ophthalmopathy. It was RNA transcripts that yielded the amplified TCR beta CDR3 regions. RT-PCR in the first round (using the HTBI primer set) targeted the TCR CDR3. MiXCR, applied by TCRdb to the multiplex PCR reads, yields one record per CDR3 protein. In the table there are hundreds of thousands of distinct CDR3 sequences, about 14% of which are singletons. Specimen: blood. All receptors come from a middle-aged woman with Graves' ophthalmopathy.

This clonotype has at least ten counts. The chain has TRBV6-1 and TRBJ1-3, with D uncertain. Germline-derived CDR1 and CDR2 are MNHNS and SASEGT. The V and J ends lost 7 bases and 0 bases respectively, with 7 bases between them. The CDR3 is made up of 13 amino acids. In DNA, the CDR3 is TGTGCCAGCAACGTCAACTCTGGAAACACCATATATTTT. It encodes CASNVNSGNTIYF.

This clonotype was found many times. The CDR3 DNA sequence: TGTGCCACCAGCAGGTGGGGGACGGACACTGAAGCTTTCTTT. Translating it yields CATSRWGTDTEAFF. The rearrangement joins TRBV15 to TRBJ1-1; D is perhaps TRBD1 (5 bases). Trimming cost V 3 bases and J 3 bases, with 11 bases left between them. Germline V gene sequence: CDR1 LNHNV, CDR2 YYDKDF (reference sequence). The length of the CDR3 is 14 residues.

This clonotype has ten or more counts. The chain joins TRBV30 to TRBJ2-7, with 10 bases matching TRBD2. V was pared by 4 bases and J by 0 bases, with 3 bases of the junction left unmatched. The CDR3 sequence is 14 residues long. In germline, CDR1 is GTSNPN, CDR2 SVGIG (reference sequence). Written as DNA, the CDR3 is TGTGCCTGGAATAGCGGGAGGCTCTCCTACGAGCAGTACTTC. This sequence encodes CAWNSGRLSYEQYF.

This clonotype was seen many times. The V and J genes are TRBV6-5 and TRBJ2-2, with D perhaps TRBD1 (5 bases). V lost 4 bases to trimming and J lost 0 bases, with 9 bases between them. The CDR3 runs to 15 residues. Germline CDR1 and CDR2: MNHEY and SVGAGI. CDR3 region: CASSSDKANTGELFF. The CDR3 nucleotides are TGTGCCAGCAGTTCGGACAAAGCGAACACCGGGGAGCTGTTTTTT.

For this clonotype: Just one base apart from a much larger clone, this may be a read error. The J gene is TRBJ2-7, the V gene TRBV4-1; TRBD2 matches at 10 bases. Germline CDR1 MGHRA, CDR2 YSYEKL. CDR3 length: 16 amino acids. The CDR3 nucleotides read TGCGCCGGCAGCCAAGCCACCGGGACTAGCGCTGACGAGCAGTACTTC. Its protein product is CAGSQATGTSADEQYF.

The chain uses TRBV7-2 and TRBJ1-5, with D maybe TRBD1 (6 bases). The CDR3 extends over 13 amino acids. The V and J ends lost 10 bases and 7 bases respectively, with 17 bases between them. Germline V gene data show CDR1 as SGHTA and CDR2 as FQGNSA. The CDR3 nucleotides read TGTGCCAACATCGGGGGGCAGAAACAGCCCCAGCATTTT. Translating it yields CANIGGQKQPQHF.

This clonotype occurred a few times. The chain recombines TRBV3-1 with TRBJ2-7, with 7 bases identical to TRBD2. This CDR3 is 15 amino acids long. Germline lookup yields CDR1 LGHDT and CDR2 YNNKEL (reference sequence). J was trimmed by 9 bases and V by 0 bases; bases with no gene match: 11. CDR3 loop: CASSQDLASGNGQYF. The CDR3 nucleotides read TGTGCCAGCAGCCAAGATTTGGCTAGCGGAAACGGGCAGTACTTC.

The rearrangement uses TRBV6-5 and TRBJ2-7; no reliable D call. CDR3 size: 13 residues. Germline CDR1 is MNHEY and CDR2 is SVGAGI. The V end lost 0 bases, the J end lost 6 bases, and 9 bases lay between the germline ends. CDR3 sequence: CASSYSAGAEQYF. In nucleotides, the CDR3 is TGTGCCAGCAGTTACTCTGCAGGTGCCGAGCAGTACTTC.

The CDR3 bases are TGCAGTGCTGGGGGACCGACAATAGCCAAAAACATTCAGTACTTC. Amino acids: CSAGGPTIAKNIQYF. The chain combines TRBV20-1 with TRBJ2-4; D is tentatively TRBD1 or TRBD2 (5 bases each). The CDR3 is 15 residues long. Looked up from germline, CDR1 is DFQATT and CDR2 is SNEGSKA (reference sequence). V dropped 5 bases and J dropped 0 bases, with 14 bases sitting between them.

This clonotype was seen only a few times. One base away lies a much larger clone, so this may be a sequencing read error. The J gene is TRBJ2-4, the V gene TRBV6-9; 8 bases map to TRBD1. Germline V gene sequence: CDR1 MNHGY, CDR2 SVAAGI. V lost 4 bases to trimming and J lost 0 bases; unmatched junction nucleotides: 2. CDR3 length equals 15 residues. CDR3 sequence reads: CASSCRGLAKNIQYF. As DNA, the CDR3 is TGTGCCAGCAGTTGCAGGGGGCTAGCCAAAAACATTCAGTACTTC.

This clonotype was observed at least ten times. CDR3 nucleotide sequence: TGTGCCAGCAGTTTATGGGGTAGGCGCGCCTACGAGCAGTACTTC. This sequence encodes CASSLWGRRAYEQYF. The chain combines TRBV27 with TRBJ2-7; D gene ambiguous. CDR1 is MNHEY and CDR2 is SMNVEV in the germline V gene (reference sequence). The V end lost 1 base, the J end lost 2 bases, and 12 bases lay between the germline ends. CDR3 length: 15 residues.

This clonotype was picked up many times. The chain uses TRBV6-5 and TRBJ1-2, with 7 bases aligning to TRBD1. Trimming removed 2 bases from V and 1 base from J; junction bases left unmatched: 7. Germline V lookup: CDR1 MNHEY, CDR2 SVGAGI. This CDR3 has 16 residues. Here the CDR3 DNA reads TGTGCCAGCAGTTACCTATTCGGGACAGTTAACTATGGCTACACCTTC. Its translation: CASSYLFGTVNYGYTF.

This clonotype was counted at least ten times. The chain combines TRBV6-5 with TRBJ2-7; TRBD2 might be the D (6 bases). With 5 bases removed from V and 1 base from J, the gap between germline ends came to 12 bases. Germline V gene data show CDR1 as MNHEY and CDR2 as SVGAGI. The CDR3 covers 14 residues. CDR3: CASSPRTTSYEQYF. The DNA of the CDR3 is TGTGCCAGCAGTCCCCGGACTACTTCCTACGAGCAGTACTTC.

The rearrangement joins TRBV2 to TRBJ2-7; TRBD1 aligns across 7 bases. V was pared by 8 bases and J by 1 base, with 2 bases of the junction left unmatched. Germline V gives CDR1 SNHLY, CDR2 FYNNEI. This CDR3 is built from 12 residues. This CDR3 reads CASEGQSYEQYF. In DNA form, the CDR3 reads TGTGCCAGCGAGGGACAGTCCTACGAGCAGTACTTC.

V is TRBV12-3 or TRBV12-4 and J is TRBJ1-6; no firm D call. The CDR3 runs to 15 residues. V was cut by 6 bases and J by 0 bases, with 9 bases left in between. The CDR3 DNA reads as TGTGCCAGCAGCCGCGGACGCTCCTATAATTCACCCCTCCACTTT. This codes for CASSRGRSYNSPLHF.

This clonotype has ten or more counts. This chain connects TRBV28 to TRBJ2-4; 8 nucleotides match TRBD2. Germline CDR1 and CDR2: MDHEN and SYDVKM. V shed 6 bases, J shed 2 bases, and the junction held 9 bases outside the gene matches. CDR3 length: 16 residues. CDR3 in amino acids: CASRHQRELSKNIQYF. In DNA, the CDR3 is TGTGCCAGCAGGCACCAGCGGGAGTTGTCCAAAAACATTCAGTACTTC.

This clonotype was recorded at least ten times. The chain links TRBV12-3 or TRBV12-4 to TRBJ2-2, with TRBD2 identical over 10 bases. The CDR3 is 15 amino acids. Losses at the gene ends were 6 bases for V and 4 bases for J; bases not matched to a gene: 5. The CDR3 bases are TGTGCCAGCAGGAGGAGCGGGAGGGGCACCGGGGAGCTGTTTTTT. It encodes CASRRSGRGTGELFF.

The J gene is TRBJ2-7, the V gene TRBV6-2 or TRBV6-3; a weak D match, TRBD2 (6 bases). The CDR3 covers 15 residues. The germline CDR1 and CDR2 sequences are MNHEY and SVGEGT. Trimming left V 1 base short and J 3 bases short, with 13 bases between. The CDR3 DNA follows: TGTGCCAGCAGTTACTACGGCGGGATGTTCTACGAGCAGTACTTC. Translating it yields CASSYYGGMFYEQYF.

This clonotype came up many times. This chain connects TRBV6-2 or TRBV6-3 to TRBJ2-5; TRBD2 matches 8 bases. CDR3 length: 16 amino acids. Germline values: CDR1 MNHEY, CDR2 SVGEGT. J was trimmed by 4 bases and V by 4 bases; bases with no gene match: 11. CDR3 loop: CASSSGVAGIRETQYF. In nucleotides, the CDR3 is TGTGCCAGCAGTTCCGGGGTAGCGGGAATCAGAGAGACCCAGTACTTC.

Many counts were recorded for this clonotype. The chain recombines TRBV20-1 with TRBJ2-2; D not certain. This CDR3 is built from 11 residues. The V gene's germline CDR1 is DFQATT and CDR2 SNEGSKA (reference sequence). Trimming cost V 5 bases and J 6 bases, with 7 bases left between them. The CDR3 DNA reads as TGCAGTGCTCCATGGGCCGGGGAGCTGTTTTTT. It codes for CSAPWAGELFF.

The CDR3 is CASTRRSGSGIEQYF. CDR3 coding DNA: TGTGCCAGCACACGACGTAGCGGGAGCGGGATTGAGCAGTACTTC. The chain joins TRBV6-1 to TRBJ2-7, with 9 positions matching TRBD2. In germline, CDR1 is MNHNS, CDR2 SASEGT. J was trimmed by 7 bases and V by 7 bases; bases with no gene match: 14. This CDR3 spans 15 amino acids.

This clonotype was picked up a small number of times. The chain has TRBV12-3 or TRBV12-4 and TRBJ2-2; D gene ambiguous. V dropped 4 bases and J dropped 6 bases, with 9 bases sitting between them. The CDR3 is 13 amino acids. CDR3 sequence reads: CASSYGYSGELFF. The CDR3 nucleotides read TGTGCCAGCAGTTATGGGTACTCCGGGGAGCTGTTTTTT.

This clonotype was counted at least ten times. CDR3 region: CASSPLLVQETQYF. The CDR3 DNA reads as TGTGCCAGCAGCCCACTATTAGTCCAAGAGACCCAGTACTTC. The chain recombines TRBV6-1 with TRBJ2-5; D is unresolved. V gave up 6 bases and J gave up 1 base, with 12 bases separating them. CDR1 is MNHNS, CDR2 SASEGT, per germline. This CDR3 has 14 residues.

This clonotype was detected ten times or more. The gene calls are TRBV19 and TRBJ2-2, with D unclear. Germline-derived CDR1 and CDR2 are LNHDA and SQIVND (reference sequence). CDR3 length equals 12 residues. Trimming left V 6 bases short and J 8 bases short, with 10 bases between. The CDR3: CASRPLQGELFF. CDR3 bases: TGTGCCAGTAGACCCCTACAGGGGGAGCTGTTTTTT.

This clonotype was detected many times. The chain has TRBV6-2 or TRBV6-3 and TRBJ2-7; no reliable D call. The length of the CDR3 is 14 residues. CDR1 and CDR2 from the germline V gene are MNHEY and SVGEGT. V lost 2 bases, J lost 3 bases, and 11 bases lay in between. Here the CDR3 reads CASSYHPKFYEQYF. The DNA for the CDR3 is TGTGCCAGCAGTTACCATCCCAAGTTCTACGAGCAGTACTTC.

This clonotype was counted only a few times. The rearrangement uses TRBV13 and TRBJ2-2, with 10 bases aligning to TRBD2. The germline CDR1 and CDR2 sequences are PRHDT and FYEKMQ (reference sequence). Trimming removed 5 bases from V and 6 bases from J; junction bases left unmatched: 9. The CDR3 spans 16 residues. The CDR3 loop is CASSSPSGRVPGELFF. As DNA, the CDR3 is TGTGCCAGCAGCAGTCCTAGCGGGAGAGTTCCCGGGGAGCTGTTTTTT.

The V call is TRBV6-1, the J call TRBJ1-5; 9 nucleotides line up with TRBD1. V lost 6 bases, J lost 3 bases, and 9 bases stayed unmatched. CDR1 is MNHNS, CDR2 SASEGT, per germline. The CDR3 contains 16 residues. The CDR3, as DNA: TGTGCCAGCAGAAGGTACAGGGGGCCGGTCAATCAGCCCCAGCATTTT. Protein product: CASRRYRGPVNQPQHF.

This clonotype has ten or more counts. The V gene is TRBV25-1, the J gene TRBJ2-7; perhaps TRBD2 as D (6 bases). Per the germline V gene, CDR1 is MGHDK and CDR2 is SYGVNS. This CDR3 has 17 residues. V was cut by 1 base and J by 0 bases, with 16 bases left in between. The CDR3 DNA follows: TGTGCCAGCAGTGAATCCCACACGGAGGGGAGCTCCTACGAGCAGTACTTC. Protein: CASSESHTEGSSYEQYF.

The CDR3 sequence is CASSTGGPQNIQYF. Written as DNA, the CDR3 is TGTGCCAGCAGTACAGGGGGCCCCCAAAACATTCAGTACTTC. The chain is built from TRBV6-1 and TRBJ2-4, with 9 nucleotides matching TRBD1. The V and J ends lost 5 bases and 5 bases, in that order; junction bases with no gene match: 4. This CDR3 has 14 amino acids. CDR1 and CDR2 from the germline V gene are MNHNS and SASEGT.

The chain links TRBV5-1 to TRBJ2-7, with D uncertain. Trimming removed 7 bases at V and 2 bases at J, with 10 bases between. CDR1 is SGHRS, CDR2 YFSETQ, per germline. The CDR3 contains 12 residues. CDR3 nucleotides: TGCGCCAGCCGCGAGACAACCTACGAGCAGTACTTC. Its translation: CASRETTYEQYF.

This rearrangement joins TRBV28 to TRBJ1-2, with 7 bases aligning to TRBD1. Germline V gene data show CDR1 as MDHEN and CDR2 as SYDVKM. J lost 7 bases, V lost 3 bases, and 11 bases had no gene match. This CDR3 is built from 15 residues. The DNA for the CDR3 is TGTGCCAGCAGTTTGATGAAGAGGGACAGCCCTGGCTACACCTTC. Translation: CASSLMKRDSPGYTF.

The rearrangement joins TRBV18 to TRBJ2-7, with D maybe TRBD1 (5 bases). The CDR3 is 15 residues long. Germline V gene sequence: CDR1 KGHSH, CDR2 LQKENI. The V end was cut by 1 base, the J end by 3 bases, with 13 bases between. In nucleotides, the CDR3 is TGTGCCAGCTCACCACTGGACACAACAGTCTACGAGCAGTACTTC. It encodes CASSPLDTTVYEQYF.